The rows below give T cell receptor beta chains drawn from one sample of a study of blood T cell repertoires in COVID-19. Libraries were prepared by immunoSEQ multiplex PCR; TCRdb keeps only in-frame clonotypes and omits some of them. This table holds roughly 50,000 clones, 80% to 90% found once. The sequencing sample was made of peripheral blood. The receptor source for this set is an elderly woman with acute or convalescent COVID-19. CDR3s include the opening cysteine and the closing phenylalanine or tryptophan. D genes are given only for firm matches. The listing skips clone size in some rows; elsewhere it reads once, few, many or a size class.

>TRBV7-2|TRBD1|TRBJ1-5|-
TGTGCCAGCAGCTTAGGGTCCGGGACAGGGGTTTTTCAGCCCCAGCATTTT
CASSLGSGTGVFQPQHF
>TRBV18|-|TRBJ1-6|-
TGTGCCAGCTCACCAACGGAGGGTAATTCACCCCTCCACTTT
CASSPTEGNSPLHF
>TRBV9|-|TRBJ2-3|-
TGTGCCAGCAGCCCTAATAGCGTGACAGATACGCAGTATTTT
CASSPNSVTDTQYF
>TRBV2|TRBD1|TRBJ1-5|-
TGTGCCAGCAGACGGGACAGGGTCGGGGTTGGAAATCAGCCCCAGCATTTT
CASRRDRVGVGNQPQHF
>TRBV15|TRBD1|TRBJ2-7|-
TGTGCCACCAGCCGAAGTCACGGGACAGGGGGAACCTACGAGCAGTACTTC
CATSRSHGTGGTYEQYF
>TRBV18|-|TRBJ1-1|once
TGTGCCAGCTCCCCGCGGGGGGACACTGAAGCTTTCTTT
CASSPRGDTEAFF
>TRBV6-5|-|TRBJ2-1|-
TGTGCCAGCAACAGACAGGTTAATTCCTACAATGAGCAGTTCTTC
CASNRQVNSYNEQFF
>TRBV6-6|TRBD1|TRBJ1-2|-
TGTGCCAGCAGTCCGGGGACAGTCTATGGCTACACCTTC
CASSPGTVYGYTF
>TRBV4-2|-|TRBJ1-3|-
TGTGCCAGCAGCCCCCGACCGGGCTCTGGAAACACCATATATTTT
CASSPRPGSGNTIYF
>TRBV10-3|-|TRBJ1-1|few
TGTGCCATCAGTGAGTCCCCAGGTCGTGACACTGAAGCTTTCTTT
CAISESPGRDTEAFF
>TRBV29-1|TRBD2|TRBJ2-2|-
TGCAGCGTTGAAGTTGTGCGGGGGGATAACACCGGGGAGCTGTTTTTT
CSVEVVRGDNTGELFF
>TRBV4-1|TRBD1|TRBJ1-5|-
TGCGCCAGCAGCCCCCAGGGGGCCGCGAATCAGCCCCAGCATTTT
CASSPQGAANQPQHF
>TRBV5-1|-|TRBJ2-2|-
TGCGCCAGCAGCTTGGAGGAGCTGCTGGCGAACACCGGGGAGCTGTTTTTT
CASSLEELLANTGELFF
>TRBV5-4|-|TRBJ1-1|-
TGTGCCAGCAGCCCATTTGCCGGGAAAAACACTGAAGCTTTCTTT
CASSPFAGKNTEAFF
>TRBV3-1/TRBV3-2|-|TRBJ2-7|-
TGTGCCAGCAGCTCGAGGGGGTCCGTCCCTTCCTACGAGCAGTACTTC
CASSSRGSVPSYEQYF
>TRBV6-6|TRBD1|TRBJ2-7|-
TGTGCCAGCCCAGACCGGGACAGGGGCCACGAGCAGTACTTC
CASPDRDRGHEQYF
>TRBV5-1|TRBD2|TRBJ2-3|-
TGCGCCAGCAGCTCGGGACTAGCGGGGGGAGCAGATACGCAGTATTTT
CASSSGLAGGADTQYF
>TRBV2|-|TRBJ1-4|once
TGTGCCAGCAGTTCTGGGGCCGGGAATGAAAAACTGTTTTTT
CASSSGAGNEKLFF
>TRBV18|TRBD1|TRBJ1-2|-
TGTGCCAGCTCAGCGGGACAGGCCCCTTCTGGCTACACCTTC
CASSAGQAPSGYTF
>TRBV24-1|-|TRBJ1-5|-
TGTGCCACCAGTGACAGGGTAGGCAGGGTTAAGGGTGGCAATCAGCCCCAGCATTTT
CATSDRVGRVKGGNQPQHF
>TRBV29-1|TRBD2|TRBJ2-1|-
TGCAGCGTGGCCTATCGCGGGGGGACCAATGAGCAGTTCTTC
CSVAYRGGTNEQFF
>TRBV7-2|-|TRBJ2-1|-
TGTGCCAGCAGCTTGGCGGGTTATCATGAGCAGTTCTTC
CASSLAGYHEQFF
>TRBV19|-|TRBJ1-2|-
TGTGCCAGTAGTATCGTCGGGACGGGACTCAGGGCCAGTGGCTACACCTTC
CASSIVGTGLRASGYTF
>TRBV5-1|-|TRBJ2-7|-
TGCGCCAGCAGCTTCGGGGAACAGGGACCCTACGAGCAGTACTTC
CASSFGEQGPYEQYF
>TRBV18|-|TRBJ2-5|-
TGTGCCAGCAGTCCGGGTCCCCCAGAGACCCAGTACTTC
CASSPGPPETQYF
>TRBV4-1|TRBD1|TRBJ2-7|-
TGCGCCAGCAGCCAGGGACAGGGAAGAGACGAGCAGTACTTC
CASSQGQGRDEQYF
>TRBV7-2|TRBD1|TRBJ1-1|-
TGTGCCAGCAGCTCCCTCCGGACAGGCCTAGGATTCATGAACACTGAAGCTTTCTTT
CASSSLRTGLGFMNTEAFF
>TRBV4-2|-|TRBJ2-4|-
TGTGCCAGCAGCCAAGATGCCGACACCCGCAAAAACATTCAGTACTTC
CASSQDADTRKNIQYF
>TRBV2|TRBD1|TRBJ1-4|-
TGTGCCAGCAGGGCGGGACAGGGGAATGAAAAACTGTTTTTT
CASRAGQGNEKLFF
>TRBV7-8|-|TRBJ1-3|-
TGTGCCAGCAGCTTAGCCCTACAGCACTCTGGAAACACCATATATTTT
CASSLALQHSGNTIYF
>TRBV5-1|-|TRBJ2-2|-
TGCGCCAGCAGCGTGGGGGCGGGTAACGCCGGGGAGCTGTTTTTT
CASSVGAGNAGELFF
>TRBV18|TRBD1|TRBJ1-1|-
TGTGCCAGCTCAGACGGACAGGGAGGAACTGAAGCTTTCTTT
CASSDGQGGTEAFF
>TRBV7-2|TRBD1|TRBJ1-1|-
TGTGCCAGCAGCGTAAAGGGGGCCGCGACTGAAGCTTTCTTT
CASSVKGAATEAFF
>TRBV29-1|TRBD1|TRBJ2-5|-
TGCAGCGGCAAAAGGACAGGGGTACAAGAGACCCAGTACTTC
CSGKRTGVQETQYF
>TRBV5-6|TRBD1|TRBJ2-2|-
TGTGCCAGCAGCTTGCGGACAGGGGAGTACACCGGGGAGCTGTTTTTT
CASSLRTGEYTGELFF
>TRBV18|TRBD2|TRBJ2-1|-
TGTGCCAGCTCACCACGGGCATATAGCGGGGGCTCGTACAATGAGCAGTTCTTC
CASSPRAYSGGSYNEQFF
>TRBV3-1/TRBV3-2|TRBD1|TRBJ2-7|-
TGTGCCAGCAGCCAAGGGTGGGGACAGTCCTACGAGCAGTACTTC
CASSQGWGQSYEQYF
>TRBV28|TRBD1|TRBJ2-1|-
TGTGCCAGCAGTTTCGAGACAGGGGACAATGAGCAGTTCTTC
CASSFETGDNEQFF
>TRBV6-6|TRBD1|TRBJ1-5|-
TGTGCCAGCAGAGGACAGGGAAATCAGCCCCAGCATTTT
CASRGQGNQPQHF
>TRBV5-4|-|TRBJ2-1|few
TGTGCCAGCAGCTTGGATAGGCGGGCCTACAATGAGCAGTTCTTC
CASSLDRRAYNEQFF
>TRBV7-2|-|TRBJ1-6|-
TGTGCCAGCAGCCCCCAGATGGGGGCCCTCTATAATTCACCCCTCCACTTT
CASSPQMGALYNSPLHF
>TRBV3-1/TRBV3-2|TRBD1|TRBJ1-1|-
TGTGCCAGCAGCCAAGTATGGACAGGGACCGAAGCTTTCTTT
CASSQVWTGTEAFF
>TRBV2|TRBD1|TRBJ1-4|-
TGTGCCAGCACCTGGGACAGGTTAAATGAAAAACTGTTTTTT
CASTWDRLNEKLFF
>TRBV4-1|TRBD1|TRBJ2-7|-
TGCGCCAGCAGCAGGAGAGGGACAGGGGAGGCCGAGCAGTACTTC
CASSRRGTGEAEQYF
>TRBV6-5|-|TRBJ2-5|-
TGTGCCAGCAGCGTGACAGACCTCCAAGAGACCCAGTACTTC
CASSVTDLQETQYF
>TRBV7-2|TRBD1|TRBJ2-1|-
TGTGCCAGCAGCTTACAGTTTGGGACAGGTAATGATGAGCAGTTCTTC
CASSLQFGTGNDEQFF
>TRBV3-1/TRBV3-2|TRBD1|TRBJ1-1|-
TGTGCCAGCAGCCAAGTAGAGACAGGGGGATGGGCTTTCTTT
CASSQVETGGWAFF
>TRBV7-2|TRBD1|TRBJ1-2|-
TGTGCCAGCAGCTCAGGGACAGACTATGGCTACACCTTC
CASSSGTDYGYTF
>TRBV18|TRBD1|TRBJ1-1|-
TGTGCCAGCTCAACAGGGGTGGACACTGAAGCTTTCTTT
CASSTGVDTEAFF